This TCR beta chain was captured in a study of cytomegalovirus exposure and HLA in healthy donors. Comments on this clone: Its antigen is as yet unknown.

The study's findings and limits: About 87% or about 30% of the time was how often most TCR beta V segments were productive, according to an earlier analysis. HLA alleles were associated with 18,000 or so TCR beta sequences in a later analysis at 0.05 false discovery rate. Later work found that TCR association rates differed between HLA loci; DRB1 had the most and HLA-C the fewest. The study flagged about 160 TCR beta chains as cytomegalovirus-associated.

CDR3 length: 12 residues. The germline CDR1 and CDR2 sequences are MDHEN and SYDVKM. V was pared by 3 bases and J by 16 bases, with 15 bases between. With 60 Vbeta and 13 Jbeta primers, the PCR was carried out. Some clones are missing from TCRdb's copy, which holds only in-frame ones; the method was immunoSEQ multiplex PCR. The sample has over 100,000 clones; around 8.5% are singletons. Sequenced material: PBMCs. The chain is built from TRBV28 and TRBJ1-4, with D possibly being TRBD1 (6 bases). This receptor was taken from a man aged 40-50 years in good health and CMV-seronegative. The CDR3 DNA sequence: TGTGCCAGCAGTTTTGGGGGGGCGCGGAAGTTTTTT. Translating gives CASSFGGARKFF. Using reference TRBV28 and TRBJ1-4 for the parts outside the CDR3, the full variable domain is DVKVTQSSRYLVKRTGEKVFLECVQDMDHENMFWYRQDPGLGLRLIYFSYDVKMKEKGDIPEGYSVSREKKERFSLILESASTNQTSMYLCASSFGGARKFFGSGTQLSVL.